The rows below give T cell receptor beta chains drawn from one sample of a study of blood T cells in healthy people across ages. TCRdb called the 5' RACE reads again in MiXCR, with one record for every CDR3 protein. This table holds roughly 1,100,000 distinct CDR3 sequences, almost 25% found once. These data were likewise used in another study, on T cells of mothers and their children.

Sequencing was performed on blood. The receptors here all came from a girl aged 2-10 years in good health. Both conserved end residues are part of each CDR3. D genes are given only for firm matches. Size values are once, few and many counts, or a class for expanded clones, and some rows have none.

J | V | size | D | DNA | CDR3
TRBJ2-7 | TRBV7-2 | - | - | TGTGCCAGCAGCTTCTTTGCCGGGACCGGCTACGAGCAGTACTTC | CASSFFAGTGYEQYF
TRBJ1-1 | TRBV4-2 | - | - | TGTGCCAGCAGCCAAGAGTGGAACTCCGAAGCTTTCTTT | CASSQEWNSEAFF
TRBJ2-7 | TRBV7-6 | - | - | TGTGCCAGCAGCACCCCCTCCGGGACAAACTACGAGCAGTACTTC | CASSTPSGTNYEQYF
TRBJ2-7 | TRBV4-3 | - | - | TGCGCCAGCAGCCAAGATGGAGGAGGGTACGACGAGCAGTACTTC | CASSQDGGGYDEQYF
TRBJ1-2 | TRBV27 | once | TRBD1 | TGTGCCAGCGGAGAGACAGGGGGCTATGGCTACACCTTC | CASGETGGYGYTF
TRBJ1-4 | TRBV7-9 | few | - | TGTGCCAGCAGCCGCCCCGGAATGTATGAAAAACTGTTTTTT | CASSRPGMYEKLFF
TRBJ1-4 | TRBV7-9 | few | - | TGTGCCAGCAGCCCAGGGAAATCAACTAATGAAAAACTGTTTTTT | CASSPGKSTNEKLFF
TRBJ1-1 | TRBV6-6 | - | - | TGTGCCAGCAATAGGGGGGTGACAAGCACTGAAGCTTTCTTT | CASNRGVTSTEAFF
TRBJ2-5 | TRBV20-1 | - | TRBD1 | TGCAGTGCCGTGACAGGGGCAGAGACCCAGTACTTC | CSAVTGAETQYF
TRBJ2-7 | TRBV29-1 | few | - | TGCAGCGTTCGGGGCACGCAGAGATTCGAGCAGTACTTC | CSVRGTQRFEQYF
TRBJ1-3 | TRBV7-2 | - | - | TGTGCCAGCAGCTTAGCGCTCTCAAGGCCCACCATATATTTT | CASSLALSRPTIYF
TRBJ2-5 | TRBV15 | - | TRBD1 | TGTGCCACCAGCAATCCGAGACAGGGGCAGGAGACCCAGTACTTC | CATSNPRQGQETQYF
TRBJ1-1 | TRBV12-3/TRBV12-4 | - | - | TGTGCCAGCAGTGTCGGCCCGGGGACTGAAGCTTTCTTT | CASSVGPGTEAFF
TRBJ2-7 | TRBV6-1 | many | TRBD1 | TGTGCCAGCAGTATGGGACAGACCTACGAGCAGTACTTC | CASSMGQTYEQYF
TRBJ1-1 | TRBV6-1 | - | - | TGTGCCAGCAGTCCGCGGGTCCACCCGACAAACACTGAAGCTTTCTTT | CASSPRVHPTNTEAFF
TRBJ2-5 | TRBV19 | - | - | TGTGCCAGTAGTCGAGGGGCCCCACCTCGGGAGACCCAGTACTTC | CASSRGAPPRETQYF
TRBJ1-1 | TRBV29-1 | - | - | TGCAGCGTTGCAGCGAACACTGAAGCTTTCTTT | CSVAANTEAFF
TRBJ2-1 | TRBV5-6 | - | - | TGTGCCAGCAGCTTGGAGCTAAATGAGCAGTTCTTC | CASSLELNEQFF
TRBJ2-1 | TRBV29-1 | few | - | TGCAGCGTTGAAGGAAGGGACTCCGGCCGGAATGAGCAGTTCTTC | CSVEGRDSGRNEQFF
TRBJ2-3 | TRBV11-3 | - | TRBD2 | TGTGCCAGCCGGCGGACTAGCGGCACAGATACGCAGTATTTT | CASRRTSGTDTQYF
TRBJ1-2 | TRBV29-1 | few | TRBD1 | TGCAGCGTCGCCCAGGGGGCTTATGGCTACACCTTC | CSVAQGAYGYTF
TRBJ1-1 | TRBV6-2/TRBV6-3 | - | - | TGTGCCAGCAGTTACGGTAAGCCTGAAGCTTTCTTT | CASSYGKPEAFF
TRBJ2-1 | TRBV20-1 | few | TRBD2 | TGCAGTGCTAGAGATTTCGGCGGGAGAAGGATGGATGAGCAGTTCTTC | CSARDFGGRRMDEQFF
TRBJ2-7 | TRBV2 | - | - | TGTGCCAGCAGTGAAAGCGGGCCATTTACCTACGAGCAGTACTTC | CASSESGPFTYEQYF
TRBJ1-3 | TRBV27 | - | - | TGTGCCAGCAGTTTAACGGGGCGGGACACCATATATTTT | CASSLTGRDTIYF
TRBJ2-1 | TRBV7-9 | - | - | TGTGCCAGCAGCTTAGCGACGGATGAGCAGTTCTTC | CASSLATDEQFF
TRBJ2-1 | TRBV12-3/TRBV12-4 | - | TRBD2 | TGTGCCAGCAGTAAGGGACTAACGGAGCAGTTCTTC | CASSKGLTEQFF
TRBJ1-1 | TRBV4-3 | few | - | TGCGCCAGCAGCCAAGATCGGGTAGGCGAAGCTTTCTTT | CASSQDRVGEAFF
TRBJ1-2 | TRBV19 | - | TRBD1 | TGTGCCAGTAGGACAGGGCCTGGCTACACCTTC | CASRTGPGYTF
TRBJ2-2 | TRBV7-9 | - | - | TGTGCCAGCAGAACCACCGGGGCCGGGGAGCTGTTTTTT | CASRTTGAGELFF
TRBJ1-4 | TRBV7-8 | once | - | TGTGCCAGCAGCTTATTATTCGGGGAGGGGACTAATGAAAAACTGTTTTTT | CASSLLFGEGTNEKLFF